This TCR beta chain was retrieved from a study of cytomegalovirus exposure and HLA in healthy donors. General study results and limits: Most TCR sequences were seen very rarely across donors, but some public TCRs occurred in many. As a later analysis showed, a missense DCLRE1C variant was linked to trimming of TCR beta V- and J-genes. Among TCR beta chains of equal frequency, HLA-associated ones were more clonally expanded in a later analysis.

This clone was observed once. Its antigen is unknown. V lost 6 bases to trimming and J lost 6 bases, with 18 bases between them. Germline V gene sequence: CDR1 SQVTM, CDR2 ANQGSEA. This CDR3 has 13 residues. The PCR had 60 Vbeta and 13 Jbeta primers. Generated by immunoSEQ multiplex PCR, the TCRdb table keeps only in-frame clones and is missing some. This table holds 65,000 to 95,000 clones, 78% found once. This TCR derives from a male donor in good health and CMV-seropositive. The chain employs TRBV29-1 and TRBJ2-7, with D maybe TRBD2 (6 bases). Sequencing used PBMCs. CDR3: CSVREGAGLEQYF. The DNA of the CDR3 is TGCAGCGTCCGAGAGGGCGCGGGGCTCGAGCAGTACTTC.